These T cell receptor beta chains were read from a single sample in a study of T cell repertoires in cytomegalovirus infection. TCRdb passed the reads through MiXCR, listing each CDR3 protein once. In the table there are about 80,000 distinct CDR3 sequences, 3.7% of which are singletons. Sample: PBMCs. All receptors come from a human donor in good health (CMV status not recorded). Some clones in this sample may be carry-over from other donors' samples. Each CDR3 is given with its conserved first and last residue. Each record gives: D gene, J gene, clone size, CDR3 length, V gene, CDR3 DNA, CDR3 protein. A D gene is named only where the DNA matches it firmly. The size entry is marked missing in some rows and otherwise reads once, few, many or a size class.

>TRBD1|TRBJ1-1|many|17|TRBV2
TGTGCCAGCAGGAGGGACAGGAGCTTCCCCTGGAACACTGAAGCTTTCTTT
CASRRDRSFPWNTEAFF
>-|TRBJ1-2|many|14|TRBV6-1
TGTGCCAGCAGGACAGTTCGGGGGCACTATGGCTACACCTTC
CASRTVRGHYGYTF
>-|TRBJ1-5|-|15|TRBV4-1
TGCGCCAGCAGCCAAGATGTGGGCAGGAATCAGCCCCAGCATTTT
CASSQDVGRNQPQHF
>TRBD1|TRBJ2-7|many|15|TRBV28
TGTGCCAGCAGTTTGACGACAGGGGGCGTCTACGAGCAGTACTTC
CASSLTTGGVYEQYF
>-|TRBJ2-7|once|16|TRBV20-1
TGCAGTGCTAGGGACAGTCAATCCCTGAATCCCTACGAGCAGTGCTTC
CSARDSQSLNPYEQCF
>-|TRBJ1-1|many|14|TRBV19
TGTGCCAGTTCGTCATGGGAGGGGATGAATGAAGCTTTCTTT
CASSSWEGMNEAFF
>-|TRBJ1-1|many|15|TRBV5-1
TGCGCCAGCAGCTTGTCCGAGGGGCGCAGAACTGAAGCTTTCTTT
CASSLSEGRRTEAFF
>TRBD1|TRBJ1-5|many|15|TRBV23-1
TGCGCCAGCCGCTCTTACCGGGACAGGGATCAGCCCCAGCATTTT
CASRSYRDRDQPQHF
>-|TRBJ2-7|many|15|TRBV7-2
TGTGCCAGCAGCTTGCCGGACACCCTATCCTACGAGCAGTACTTC
CASSLPDTLSYEQYF
>TRBD1|TRBJ1-5|many|14|TRBV6-6
TGTGCCACCCGGACAGGGGAAAGCAATCAGCCCCAGCATTTT
CATRTGESNQPQHF
>-|TRBJ2-3|many|12|TRBV7-2
TGTGCCAGCAGCTTAGGAGCAGATACGCAGTATTTT
CASSLGADTQYF
>-|TRBJ1-4|many|15|TRBV6-1
TGTGCCAGCACCCTCTCCGCAGGCCATCCAGTGGAACTGTTTTTT
CASTLSAGHPVELFF
>-|TRBJ2-3|many|13|TRBV7-2
TGTGCCAGCAGCTTAGACCCTCCTCGCCGTCCCATCTTT
CASSLDPPRRPIF
>TRBD1|TRBJ2-1|many|18|TRBV12-3/TRBV12-4
TGTGCCAGCAGTTACGACAGGGGCCCTCCAAGGAGGAACAATGAGCAGTTCTTC
CASSYDRGPPRRNNEQFF
>TRBD1|TRBJ2-5|many|16|TRBV7-2
TGTGCCAGCAGCTCCTACCGGACAGGGGCCCAAGAGACCCAGTACTTC
CASSSYRTGAQETQYF
>TRBD2|TRBJ2-1|medium-sized|17|TRBV7-2
TGTGCCAGCAGCCCCCGAACGGGCGGGAGCTCCTACAATGAGCAGTTCTTC
CASSPRTGGSSYNEQFF
>-|TRBJ1-5|many|16|TRBV20-1
TGCAGTGCTAGAGATCTTGCTGGTCCAAGCAATCAGCCCCAGCATTTT
CSARDLAGPSNQPQHF
>-|TRBJ1-4|many|13|TRBV10-3
TGTGCCATCAAGGCAGCAACTAATGAAAAACTGTTTTTT
CAIKAATNEKLFF
>TRBD1|TRBJ1-5|many|21|TRBV4-3
TGCGCCAGCAGCCAAACCCATACCGGGACAGGGTTCCCCGGGGGGGTCAAGCCCCAGCATTTT
CASSQTHTGTGFPGGVKPQHF
>TRBD1|TRBJ2-7|many|15|TRBV28
TGTGCCAGCAGTCCATGGACAGGGAGCTCCTACGAGCAGTACTTC
CASSPWTGSSYEQYF
>-|TRBJ1-4|many|15|TRBV7-8
TGTGCCAGCAGCCCCCGACAGGCGAATAATGAAAAACTGTTTTTT
CASSPRQANNEKLFF
>-|TRBJ1-1|many|12|TRBV7-6
TGTGCCAGCAGCTTATACAACAATGAAGCTTTCTTT
CASSLYNNEAFF
>-|TRBJ1-1|few|16|TRBV19
TGTGCCAGTAGTCCCGACCTAATGTGGGGCACCACTGAAGCTTTCTTT
CASSPDLMWGTTEAFF
>TRBD2|TRBJ2-1|many|13|TRBV19
TGTGCCAGTAGGCTAGCGGGGAGGGATGAGCAGTTCTTC
CASRLAGRDEQFF
>-|TRBJ2-5|many|19|TRBV7-2
TGTGCCAGCAGCCCCGACCGACCGCCCTTCCAGGAGTACCAAGAGACCCAGTACTTC
CASSPDRPPFQEYQETQYF
>-|TRBJ2-2|many|15|TRBV7-2
TGTGCCAGCAGCTTAGCGGGGACCCACACCGGGGAGCTGTTTTTT
CASSLAGTHTGELFF
>TRBD1|TRBJ1-2|many|12|TRBV3-1
TGTGCCAGCAGCCTCCGACAGGGCGGCTACACCTTC
CASSLRQGGYTF
>-|TRBJ2-7|many|14|TRBV27
TGTGCCAGCAGTCTGACTTTCCCAGGGACCGAGCAGTACTTC
CASSLTFPGTEQYF
>TRBD1|TRBJ2-1|many|15|TRBV12-3/TRBV12-4
TGTGCCAGCAGCACCTGGACAGGGAAGTCCAATGAGCAGTTCTTC
CASSTWTGKSNEQFF
>-|TRBJ1-1|many|12|TRBV28
TGTGCCAGCAGTTTAAGGGGCATTGAAGCTTTCTTT
CASSLRGIEAFF
>TRBD2|TRBJ2-1|many|15|TRBV7-2
TGTGCCAGCAGCTTAGCCGGGGGGGCCTTTAATGAGCAGTTCTTC
CASSLAGGAFNEQFF
>TRBD1|TRBJ1-6|many|15|TRBV7-2
TGTGCCAGCAGCTTAGGAGGACAGGGAAATTCACCCCTCCACTTT
CASSLGGQGNSPLHF
>TRBD1|TRBJ1-1|many|17|TRBV20-1
TGCAGTGCTAGAGGGGCAGGGACAGGGGGGATGAACACTGAAGCTTTCTTT
CSARGAGTGGMNTEAFF
>-|TRBJ1-2|many|16|TRBV6-1
TGTGCCAGCAGTGTAAGTGGGACACCGCCGAACTATGGCTACACCTTC
CASSVSGTPPNYGYTF
>-|TRBJ2-3|many|17|TRBV11-1
TGTGCCAGCAGCTCAAAGCCTAGGAGATTTAGCACAGATACGCAGTATTTT
CASSSKPRRFSTDTQYF
>-|TRBJ1-1|many|13|TRBV6-5
TGTGCCAGCAGTTACTTTGGGGAGACTGAAGCTTTCTTT
CASSYFGETEAFF
>-|TRBJ2-7|many|13|TRBV11-2
TGTGCCAGCAGCTTAGAGCCGGCCTACGAGCAGTACTTC
CASSLEPAYEQYF
>TRBD2|TRBJ2-3|many|17|TRBV7-2
TGTGCCAGCAGCTTATTATTAGCGGGGGATGGCACAGATACGCAGTATTTT
CASSLLLAGDGTDTQYF
>TRBD1|TRBJ1-1|many|18|TRBV28
TGTGCCAGCAGCCATCCGCCGGGACAGCGTCTCTTGAACACTGAAGCTTTCTTT
CASSHPPGQRLLNTEAFF
>TRBD1|TRBJ1-1|many|16|TRBV7-9
TGTGCCAGCAGCTTAAATATAGGCAGGGGGCAAACTGAAGCTTTCTTT
CASSLNIGRGQTEAFF
>TRBD1|TRBJ2-7|many|16|TRBV7-6
TGTGCCAGCAGCTTGGGCCCCCCAGGGGGCACCTACGAGCAGTACTTC
CASSLGPPGGTYEQYF
>TRBD1|TRBJ1-1|many|17|TRBV12-5
TGTGCTAGTGGTAACCGGGACAGATTCCCGGCGAACACTGAAGCTTTCTTT
CASGNRDRFPANTEAFF
>-|TRBJ1-4|many|11|TRBV20-1
TGCAGTGCTGCCAGACTTGAAAAACTGTTTTTT
CSAARLEKLFF
>-|TRBJ2-7|many|16|TRBV4-3
TGCGCCAGCAGCCAAGATGCGGCAGGGACAACCTACGAGCAGTACTTC
CASSQDAAGTTYEQYF
>TRBD1|TRBJ2-3|many|15|TRBV6-1
TGTGCCAGCAGTGATGGACAGGGATTCACAGATACGCAGTATTTT
CASSDGQGFTDTQYF
>-|TRBJ2-1|many|15|TRBV30
TGTGCCTGGAATCACGGGACTGGATTCTACAATGAGCAGTTCTTC
CAWNHGTGFYNEQFF
>-|TRBJ2-7|many|15|TRBV5-1
TGCGCCAGCAGCCCCGGCAGCGGAAGCTCCTACGAGCAGTACTTC
CASSPGSGSSYEQYF
>-|TRBJ1-3|many|14|TRBV6-2/TRBV6-3
TGTGCCAGCAGTCTACCGCTTCTTGGAAACACCATATATTTT
CASSLPLLGNTIYF
>TRBD1|TRBJ2-6|many|17|TRBV12-3/TRBV12-4
TGTGCCAGCACCCGCCGACAGGGGGCTGGTGGGGCCAACGTCCTGACTTTC
CASTRRQGAGGANVLTF